Below, 14 T cell receptor beta chains from the same sample are listed, as sequenced in a study of CD8 T cells in ankylosing spondylitis. TCRdb re-called the 5' RACE reads through MiXCR, storing one row per CDR3 protein. Of roughly 700,000 distinct CDR3 sequences listed, 15% to 20% are singletons. The antigens of these receptors remain unknown. Findings and limits, study-wide: In ankylosing spondylitis blood, a motif of roughly eight highly homologous TCR beta variants appeared characteristic.

The specimen sequenced was blood, either unsorted or a sorted T cell fraction (not recorded which). The receptor source for this set is a male donor with ankylosing spondylitis.

This clonotype has a count of ten or more. The chain combines TRBV10-1 with TRBJ2-7; TRBD1 aligns across 9 bases. Germline assignment: CDR1 WNHNN and CDR2 SYGVQD (reference sequence). CDR3 length: 13 amino acids. The ends lost 5 bases at V and 6 bases at J; junction bases unmatched: 5. The CDR3 nucleotides read TGCGCCAGCAGTAAGGGACAGGGAAGCGAGCAGTACTTC. It yields the protein CASSKGQGSEQYF.

This clonotype was detected ten times or more. The V call is TRBV7-3, the J call TRBJ2-1; 13 bases align to TRBD2. The ends lost 5 bases at V and 7 bases at J; junction bases unmatched: 5. The CDR3 runs to 15 residues. Germline CDR1 SGHTA, CDR2 FQGTGA. The CDR3 spells CASSQGGLAGNEQFF. The CDR3 nucleotides are TGTGCCAGCAGCCAAGGGGGACTAGCGGGGAATGAGCAGTTCTTC.

This clonotype showed up just a few times. The chain couples TRBV20-1 to TRBJ2-1, with D unclear. The germline gives CDR1 DFQATT, CDR2 SNEGSKA (reference sequence). V lost 3 bases and J 8 bases, leaving 5 bases between the germline ends. This CDR3 is built from 10 residues. The CDR3 DNA is TGCAGTGCTAGGGGTTATGAGCAGTTCTTC. Protein: CSARGYEQFF.

This clonotype was recorded a few times. V gene TRBV7-8 combines with J gene TRBJ2-3; D remains ambiguous. Trimming took 6 bases from V and 2 from J, leaving 9 bases between them. In germline, CDR1 is SGHVS, CDR2 FQNEAQ. The CDR3 is made up of 13 amino acids. The CDR3 nucleotides read TGTGCCAGCAGTAACAAGAACACAGATACGCAGTATTTT. It is translated as CASSNKNTDTQYF.

The chain is built from TRBV2 and TRBJ1-1; no clear D. The V gene lost 6 bases and the J gene lost 1 base, with 15 bases spanning the gap. CDR1 SNHLY and CDR2 FYNNEI come from the germline V gene. The CDR3 loop spans 15 amino acids. This CDR3 reads CASSLEKTSNTEAFF. CDR3 bases: TGTGCCAGCAGCCTCGAGAAGACCTCGAACACTGAAGCTTTCTTT.

V and J are TRBV12-2 and TRBJ1-1; the table's D call of TRBD1 was not tested on the DNA. TRBV12-2 is a listed pseudogene. The CDR3 sequence is 13 residues long. In DNA, the CDR3 is TGTGCAAGTCGCGACGGGGGTAACACTGAAGCTTTCTTT. Protein sequence: CASRDGGNTEAFF.

The V and J genes are TRBV20-1 and TRBJ2-1, with no clear D. The V gene lost 3 bases and the J gene lost 4 bases, with 16 bases spanning the gap. The germline V gene encodes CDR1 DFQATT and CDR2 SNEGSKA (reference sequence). The length of the CDR3 is 15 residues. The CDR3 region is CSASGELLHYNEQFF. The DNA of the CDR3 is TGCAGTGCTAGTGGGGAACTCCTCCATTACAATGAGCAGTTCTTC.

The rearrangement links TRBV7-3 to TRBJ1-2, with D maybe TRBD1 (6 bases). Trimming cost V 7 bases and J 2 bases, with 17 bases left between them. The germline V gene has CDR1 SGHTA and CDR2 FQGTGA. The CDR3 extends over 15 amino acids. CDR3 protein: CASTLSPTGNYGYTF. CDR3 nucleotides: TGTGCCAGCACCCTATCCCCAACAGGGAACTATGGCTACACCTTC.

This clonotype has only a few counts. The V and J genes are TRBV5-1 and TRBJ2-1; 11 positions agree with TRBD2. With 0 bases clipped from V and 6 bases from J, the junction kept 2 bases outside the gene matches. Germline V gives CDR1 SGHRS, CDR2 YFSETQ. This CDR3 is built from 15 residues. In nucleotides, the CDR3 is TGCGCCAGCAGCTTGGTGGGACTAGCGGCCAATGAGCAGTTCTTC. It specifies CASSLVGLAANEQFF.

This clonotype was detected only a few times. This chain uses TRBV29-1 with TRBJ2-3; TRBD2 matches 9 bases. Germline V CDR1 and CDR2: SQVTM, ANQGSEA. The junction had 11 bases not matched to a gene; V was cut back by 3 bases and J by 4 bases. This CDR3 spans 16 amino acids. The CDR3 here is CSVEIPGSGSPDTQYF. The CDR3 DNA reads as TGCAGCGTTGAGATTCCGGGTAGCGGGAGCCCAGATACGCAGTATTTT.

The V gene is TRBV11-3, the J gene TRBJ1-1; D remains unclear. V lost 5 bases to trimming and J lost 2 bases, with 12 bases between them. This CDR3 region has 14 residues. CDR1 and CDR2 from the germline V gene are SGHNT and YENEEA. The CDR3 loop reads CASSLAWGNTEAFF. CDR3 sequence (DNA): TGTGCCAGCAGCCTCGCGTGGGGAAACACTGAAGCTTTCTTT.

The V gene is TRBV9, the J gene TRBJ2-1, with 8 bases fitting TRBD2. CDR3 length: 14 amino acids. CDR1 and CDR2 (germline): SGDLS, YYNGEE. The V gene end was trimmed by 0 bases and the J gene end by 4 bases; junction bases not matched to a gene: 0. The CDR3 DNA reads as TGTGCCAGCAGCGTAGGACTAGCGTACAATGAGCAGTTCTTC. Translation gives CASSVGLAYNEQFF.

V and J are TRBV20-1 and TRBJ1-3; TRBD1 might be the D (5 bases). The ends were cut back, 5 bases at V and 4 bases at J, with 15 bases in the middle. CDR1 and CDR2 (germline): DFQATT, SNEGSKA (reference sequence). The CDR3 has 14 amino acids. CDR3 loop: CSAGVGTEGNTIYF. The CDR3 DNA is TGCAGTGCTGGGGTAGGGACGGAGGGAAACACCATATATTTT.

The count of this clonotype is one. CDR3 sequence (DNA): TGTGCCAGCAGCTTAGGAGGGGGGCCCGGGCAAAAACTGTTTTTT. It is translated as CASSLGGGPGQKLFF. The chain links TRBV11-2 to TRBJ1-4; possibly TRBD1 for D (6 bases). CDR1 SGHAT and CDR2 FQNNGV come from the germline V gene. The CDR3 is made up of 15 amino acids. Trimming stripped 1 base from V and 9 bases from J, with 15 bases between. The full variable domain, its missing parts supplied by reference TRBV11-2 and TRBJ1-4, is EAGVAQSPRYKIIEKRQSVAFWCNPISGHATLYWYQQILGQGPKLLIQFQNNGVVDDSQLPKDRFSAERLKGVDSTLKIQPAKLEDSAVYLCASSLGGGPGQKLFFGSGTQLSVL.